This T cell receptor beta chain was retrieved from a study of shared clonotypes between healthy human individuals. CDR3 length: 16 amino acids. V was clipped by 3 bases and J by 4 bases; unmatched bases: 9. CDR1 is MNHNS and CDR2 is SASEGT in the germline V gene. Libraries were prepared by immunoSEQ multiplex PCR; TCRdb keeps only in-frame clonotypes and omits some of them. The sample records about 1.1 million clones, approximately 80% being singletons. This TCR was sampled from a young man in good health. Some clones in this sample may be carry-over from other donors' samples. The gene calls are TRBV6-1 and TRBJ2-3; 8 bases agree with TRBD1. Sequencing used memory CD4+ T cells from PBMCs. Subset of the sample: CD45RA-negative fraction. CDR3: CASSETVQGGADTQYF. CDR3 sequence (DNA): TGTGCCAGCAGTGAGACTGTACAGGGGGGAGCAGATACGCAGTATTTT.